Sequencing of this T cell receptor beta chain was carried out in a study of cytomegalovirus exposure and HLA in healthy donors. On the study more broadly: Researchers found that 81% of just under 400 genotyped donors fell within the Caucasian-associated ancestry cluster.

PCR involved 60 Vbeta and 13 Jbeta primers. Profiled with immunoSEQ multiplex PCR; TCRdb holds only in-frame clones, not every one. The sample includes about 170,000 clones, around four fifths of them seen just once. Whole-study results and caveats: One variant, a missense change in DCLRE1C, was linked in a later analysis to TCR beta V- and J-gene trimming. The productive fraction for most TCR beta V segments was about 87% or about 30% in an earlier analysis.

This CDR3 region has 16 residues. The V gene end was trimmed by 4 bases and the J gene end by 2 bases; junction bases not matched to a gene: 5. Per the germline V gene, CDR1 is LGHNA and CDR2 is YNFKEQ. As to this clone: Its cognate antigen is unknown.

This sequence originates from a woman under 40 in good health and CMV-seropositive. The V gene is TRBV4-2, the J gene TRBJ2-3, with 11 bases aligning to TRBD2. Sequencing input: PBMCs. In nucleotides, the CDR3 is TGTGCCAGCAGCCCGGTAGCGGGAGGGACCACAGATACGCAGTATTTT. Protein sequence: CASSPVAGGTTDTQYF.